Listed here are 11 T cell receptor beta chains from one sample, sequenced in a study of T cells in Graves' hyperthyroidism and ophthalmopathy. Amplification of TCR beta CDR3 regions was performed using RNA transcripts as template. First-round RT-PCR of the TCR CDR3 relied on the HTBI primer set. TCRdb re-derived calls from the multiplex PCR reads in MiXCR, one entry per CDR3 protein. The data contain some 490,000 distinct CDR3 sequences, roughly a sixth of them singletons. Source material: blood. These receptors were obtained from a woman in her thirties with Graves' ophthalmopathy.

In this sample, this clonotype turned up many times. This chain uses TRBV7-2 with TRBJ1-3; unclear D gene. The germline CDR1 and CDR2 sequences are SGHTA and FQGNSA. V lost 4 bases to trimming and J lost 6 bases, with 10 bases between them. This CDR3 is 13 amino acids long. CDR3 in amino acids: CASSSPVENTIYF. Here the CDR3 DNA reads TGTGCCAGCAGCTCCCCCGTGGAAAACACCATATATTTT.

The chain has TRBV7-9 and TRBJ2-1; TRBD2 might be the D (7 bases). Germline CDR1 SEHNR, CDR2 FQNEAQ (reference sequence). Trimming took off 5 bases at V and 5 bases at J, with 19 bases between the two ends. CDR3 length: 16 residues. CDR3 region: CASSGSKGGDHNEQFF. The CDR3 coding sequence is TGTGCCAGCAGCGGTAGCAAGGGGGGGGATCACAATGAGCAGTTCTTC.

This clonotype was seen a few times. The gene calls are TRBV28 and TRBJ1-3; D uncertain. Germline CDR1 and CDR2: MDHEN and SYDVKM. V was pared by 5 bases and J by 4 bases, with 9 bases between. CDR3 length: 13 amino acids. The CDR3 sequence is CASSIAIGNTIYF. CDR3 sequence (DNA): TGTGCCAGCAGTATAGCTATCGGAAACACCATATATTTT.

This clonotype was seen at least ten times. The CDR3, as DNA: TGCGCCAGCAGCTTGGCCCCGGGGGCTGGACGCGAGCAGTACTTC. It specifies CASSLAPGAGREQYF. The V call is TRBV5-1, the J call TRBJ2-7, with D perhaps being TRBD1 or TRBD2 (6 bases each). The CDR3 is 15 amino acids. V lost 0 bases and J 6 bases, leaving 16 bases between the germline ends. Germline V CDR1 and CDR2: SGHRS, YFSETQ. Supplemented by reference TRBV5-1 and TRBJ2-7, the full variable domain reads KAGVTQTPRYLIKTRGQQVTLSCSPISGHRSVSWYQQTPGQGLQFLFEYFSETQRNKGNFPGRFSGRQFSNSRSEMNVSTLELGDSALYLCASSLAPGAGREQYFGPGTRLTVT.

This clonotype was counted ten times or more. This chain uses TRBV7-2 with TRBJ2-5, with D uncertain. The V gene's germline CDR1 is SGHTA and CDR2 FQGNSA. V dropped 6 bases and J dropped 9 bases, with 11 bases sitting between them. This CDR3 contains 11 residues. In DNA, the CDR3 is TGTGCCAGCAGTCTACGGCAGGCCCAGTACTTC. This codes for CASSLRQAQYF.

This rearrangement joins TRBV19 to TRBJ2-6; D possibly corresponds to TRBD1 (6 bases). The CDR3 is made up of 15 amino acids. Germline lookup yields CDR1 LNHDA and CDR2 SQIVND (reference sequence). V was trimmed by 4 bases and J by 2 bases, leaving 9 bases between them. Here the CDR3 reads CASSTTGTGANVLTF. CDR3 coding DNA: TGTGCCAGTAGTACCACAGGGACTGGGGCCAACGTCCTGACTTTC.

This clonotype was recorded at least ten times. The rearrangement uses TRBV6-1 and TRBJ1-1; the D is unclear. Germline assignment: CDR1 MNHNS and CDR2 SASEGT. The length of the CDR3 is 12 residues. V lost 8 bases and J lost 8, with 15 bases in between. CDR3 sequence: CASRRGGHEAFF. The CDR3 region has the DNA TGTGCCAGCCGCAGAGGCGGCCACGAAGCTTTCTTT.

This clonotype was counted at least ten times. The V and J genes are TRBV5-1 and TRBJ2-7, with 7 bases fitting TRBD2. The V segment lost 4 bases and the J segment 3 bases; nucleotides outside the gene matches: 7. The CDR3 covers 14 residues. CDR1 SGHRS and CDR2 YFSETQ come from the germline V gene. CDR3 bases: TGCGCCAGCAGCGAAGAGGCGGGAGACTACGAGCAGTACTTC. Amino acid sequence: CASSEEAGDYEQYF.

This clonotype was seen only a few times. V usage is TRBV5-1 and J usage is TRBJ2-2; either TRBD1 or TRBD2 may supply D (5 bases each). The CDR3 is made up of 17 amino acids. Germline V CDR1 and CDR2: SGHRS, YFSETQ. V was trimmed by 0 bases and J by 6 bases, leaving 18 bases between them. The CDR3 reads CASSLEAGGSFAGELFF. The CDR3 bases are TGCGCCAGCAGCTTGGAGGCTGGGGGTTCTTTTGCCGGGGAGCTGTTTTTT. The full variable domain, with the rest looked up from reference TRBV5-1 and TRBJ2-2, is KAGVTQTPRYLIKTRGQQVTLSCSPISGHRSVSWYQQTPGQGLQFLFEYFSETQRNKGNFPGRFSGRQFSNSRSEMNVSTLELGDSALYLCASSLEAGGSFAGELFFGEGSRLTVL.

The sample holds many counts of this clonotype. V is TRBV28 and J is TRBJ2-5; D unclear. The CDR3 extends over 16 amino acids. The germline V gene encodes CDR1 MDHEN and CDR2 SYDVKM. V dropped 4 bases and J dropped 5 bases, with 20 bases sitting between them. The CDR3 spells CASSSNDPRTGETQYF. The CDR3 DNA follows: TGTGCCAGCAGTTCAAACGACCCGAGGACCGGGGAGACCCAGTACTTC.

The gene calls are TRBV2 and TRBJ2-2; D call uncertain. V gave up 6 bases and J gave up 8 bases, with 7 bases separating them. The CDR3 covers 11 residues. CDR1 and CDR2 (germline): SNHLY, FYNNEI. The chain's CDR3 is CASRAFGELFF. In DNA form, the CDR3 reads TGTGCCAGCAGGGCCTTTGGGGAGCTGTTTTTT.